This TCR beta chain comes out of a study of blood T cell repertoires in COVID-19. Study context: The origin of the acute and convalescent COVID-19 samples was the United States, Italy and Spain. PBMCs, B-cell-depleted T cells, or T cells provided the cDNA or gDNA that made up the material.

Authors' analysis steps: Researchers report that nucleated cell counts were estimated from reference gene primer amplification. Profiling relied on immunoSEQ multiplex PCR, and the TCRdb table lists in-frame clones only, not all of them. That table gives V, J and clone size, and the DNA gave D and trimming. The sample has about 110,000 clones; roughly 90% are singletons. V was shortened by 3 bases and J by 2 bases, with 13 bases between the two germline ends. Germline V gene sequence: CDR1 MDHEN, CDR2 SYDVKM. CDR3 length: 15 amino acids. This sequence originates from a man aged 40-55 years with active or convalescent COVID-19. The chain couples TRBV28 to TRBJ1-2, with D possibly being TRBD1 (6 bases). The sample comprised peripheral blood. The CDR3 protein is CASSFDAGQNYGYTF. CDR3 in DNA: TGTGCCAGCAGTTTCGACGCAGGACAGAACTATGGCTACACCTTC.